This is a list of T cell receptor beta chains from one sample in a study of blood T cell repertoires in COVID-19. Profiling relied on immunoSEQ multiplex PCR, and the TCRdb table lists in-frame clones only, not all of them. The sample lists 70,000 to 95,000 clones; 89% were seen once. The sample taken for sequencing was peripheral blood. The receptors derive from a man over 45 with COVID-19, enrolled during active disease. CDR3s include the opening cysteine and the closing phenylalanine or tryptophan. Each record gives: V gene, CDR3 length, J gene, CDR3 protein.

v_gene: TRBV9
len: 15
j_gene: TRBJ2-7
CDR3aa: CASSASGGGVYEQYF

v_gene: TRBV15
len: 14
j_gene: TRBJ1-5
CDR3aa: CATSRAQGFWPQHF

v_gene: TRBV3-1/TRBV3-2
len: 14
j_gene: TRBJ2-4
CDR3aa: CASSQAGYKNIQYF

v_gene: TRBV18
len: 17
j_gene: TRBJ2-5
CDR3aa: CASSPQQVPGGQETQYF

v_gene: TRBV6-2/TRBV6-3
len: 13
j_gene: TRBJ1-2
CDR3aa: CASSSDFNYGYTF

v_gene: TRBV30
len: 16
j_gene: TRBJ1-6
CDR3aa: CAWSRQGGSYNSPLHF

v_gene: TRBV12-5
len: 16
j_gene: TRBJ2-1
CDR3aa: CASGSPGLAARNEQFF

v_gene: TRBV12-3/TRBV12-4
len: 13
j_gene: TRBJ2-7
CDR3aa: CASSSYRGYEQYF

v_gene: TRBV5-1
len: 15
j_gene: TRBJ2-2
CDR3aa: CASSWTGGTLGELFF

v_gene: TRBV6-1
len: 13
j_gene: TRBJ1-2
CDR3aa: CASSEWTWNGYTF

v_gene: TRBV15
len: 17
j_gene: TRBJ2-2
CDR3aa: CATAERVRQGATGELFF

v_gene: TRBV4-2
len: 16
j_gene: TRBJ1-5
CDR3aa: CASSQDVRQGAQPQHF

v_gene: TRBV6-5
len: 13
j_gene: TRBJ2-5
CDR3aa: CASSSLAQETQYF

v_gene: TRBV3-1/TRBV3-2
len: 14
j_gene: TRBJ1-1
CDR3aa: CASSQQGSFTEAFF

v_gene: TRBV7-9
len: 14
j_gene: TRBJ2-1
CDR3aa: CASSLGLAGDEQFF

v_gene: TRBV2
len: 11
j_gene: TRBJ1-2
CDR3aa: CASRRQDGYTF

v_gene: TRBV19
len: 10
j_gene: TRBJ1-1
CDR3aa: CATQGTEAFF

v_gene: TRBV3-1/TRBV3-2
len: 15
j_gene: TRBJ2-1
CDR3aa: CASSSSGGVYNEQFF

v_gene: TRBV2
len: 14
j_gene: TRBJ1-5
CDR3aa: CASSVQGRNQPQHF

v_gene: TRBV21-1
len: 16
j_gene: TRBJ2-2
CDR3aa: CASSKRGSDCAGELFF

v_gene: TRBV6-5
len: 13
j_gene: TRBJ2-1
CDR3aa: CASTSTLYNEQFF

v_gene: TRBV18
len: 15
j_gene: TRBJ1-5
CDR3aa: CASSPPGGMNQPQHF

v_gene: TRBV27
len: 15
j_gene: TRBJ2-5
CDR3aa: CASSLRRGFLETQYF

v_gene: TRBV7-8
len: 16
j_gene: TRBJ1-1
CDR3aa: CASSPRDRVANTEAFF

v_gene: TRBV7-8
len: 15
j_gene: TRBJ2-4
CDR3aa: CASSRGTGSMDIQYF

v_gene: TRBV18
len: 14
j_gene: TRBJ1-1
CDR3aa: CASSPRGGDTEAFF

v_gene: TRBV7-2
len: 13
j_gene: TRBJ1-3
CDR3aa: CASSLEGRGTIYF

v_gene: TRBV6-5
len: 15
j_gene: TRBJ1-1
CDR3aa: CAIVGQLHGNTEAFF

v_gene: TRBV5-1
len: 14
j_gene: TRBJ2-7
CDR3aa: CASSLQGGNYEQYF

v_gene: TRBV4-1
len: 14
j_gene: TRBJ1-5
CDR3aa: CASSQDRGNQPQHF

v_gene: TRBV7-8
len: 15
j_gene: TRBJ2-7
CDR3aa: CASSVSSGNSYEQYF

v_gene: TRBV6-2/TRBV6-3
len: 14
j_gene: TRBJ1-6
CDR3aa: CASSVTGGNSPLHF

v_gene: TRBV9
len: 14
j_gene: TRBJ2-5
CDR3aa: CASSVEVTRETQYF

v_gene: TRBV10-3
len: 14
j_gene: TRBJ2-3
CDR3aa: CATRTSGVTDTQYF

v_gene: TRBV10-3
len: 14
j_gene: TRBJ2-7
CDR3aa: CAISQGSNYYEQYF

v_gene: TRBV4-3
len: 15
j_gene: TRBJ2-4
CDR3aa: CASSQDAGQKNIQYF

v_gene: TRBV12-3/TRBV12-4
len: 12
j_gene: TRBJ1-2
CDR3aa: CASSFSGRGYTF

v_gene: TRBV6-1
len: 16
j_gene: TRBJ2-2
CDR3aa: CASSDLLATNTGELFF

v_gene: TRBV6-5
len: 14
j_gene: TRBJ2-7
CDR3aa: CASSLDTNRGEQYF

v_gene: TRBV7-6
len: 16
j_gene: TRBJ2-1
CDR3aa: CASSGYGQGFYNEQFF

v_gene: TRBV3-1/TRBV3-2
len: 16
j_gene: TRBJ1-3
CDR3aa: CASSRDRPGLANTIYF

v_gene: TRBV29-1
len: 14
j_gene: TRBJ2-7
CDR3aa: CSVALTQGPDEQYF

v_gene: TRBV7-2
len: 16
j_gene: TRBJ1-2
CDR3aa: CASSLESVRVFYGYTF

v_gene: TRBV20-1
len: 15
j_gene: TRBJ2-7
CDR3aa: CSASDTGASSYEQYF

v_gene: TRBV11-3
len: 15
j_gene: TRBJ1-1
CDR3aa: CASSLDEALNTEAFF